A selection of T cell receptor beta chains follows, all from one sample in a study of OX40 agonist ivuxolimab in advanced cancers. Libraries were prepared by immunoSEQ multiplex PCR; TCRdb keeps only in-frame clonotypes and omits some of them. The sample shows 95,000 to 120,000 clones, around 93% of them seen only once. Sequenced here: CD4+ or CD8+ T cells sorted from blood, sampled in a trial of the OX40 agonist ivuxolimab. These receptors were collected from an adult with an advanced solid tumor such as melanoma, head and neck, liver or kidney cancer. The CDR3 runs from the conserved cysteine through the conserved F or W. A D gene is named only where the DNA matches it firmly. Some rows have no size entry. The others give once, few or many, or a class for an expanded clone.

v_call	j_call	clone_size	d_call	cdr3_nt	cdr3_aa
TRBV11-2	TRBJ2-2	once	TRBD2	TGTGCCAGCAGCCGGGGACTAGCGGACACCGGGGAGCTGTTTTTT	CASSRGLADTGELFF
TRBV5-6	TRBJ1-6	.	.	TGTGCCAGCAGCTTCGTTACGGGGGTCAATTCACCCCTCCACTTT	CASSFVTGVNSPLHF
TRBV5-1	TRBJ2-7	.	.	TGCGCCAGCAGCCCCAGTCAGGTCGGCGAGCAGTACTTC	CASSPSQVGEQYF
TRBV6-5	TRBJ1-1	.	.	TGTGCCAGCAGTCTAAGTTTGAACACTGAAGCTTTCTTT	CASSLSLNTEAFF
TRBV5-1	TRBJ2-5	.	.	TGCGCCAGCAGCTTGGGTTTGGGAACCCAGGAGACCCAGTACTTC	CASSLGLGTQETQYF
TRBV10-3	TRBJ2-3	.	.	TGTGCCATCAGGCCGATCGAGAGCACAGATACGCAGTATTTT	CAIRPIESTDTQYF
TRBV19	TRBJ2-3	.	.	TGTGCCAGTGAAAGGCGGAACACAGATACGCAGTATTTT	CASERRNTDTQYF
TRBV10-3	TRBJ1-5	few	.	TGTGCCATCAGTGAGTCGGAAAAGGGGGAGGGTCAGCCCCAGCATTTT	CAISESEKGEGQPQHF
TRBV5-1	TRBJ1-4	.	TRBD1	TGCGCCAGCAGCGAAAAGACAGGGGGGGATGAAAAACTGTTTTTT	CASSEKTGGDEKLFF
TRBV11-3	TRBJ2-7	.	.	TGTGCCAGCAGCTTAAATTACGAGCAGTACTTC	CASSLNYEQYF
TRBV5-6	TRBJ1-1	.	TRBD1	TGTGCCAGCAGCTTGAAAGTAAGTGGACAGGAGGACACTGAAGCTTTCTTT	CASSLKVSGQEDTEAFF